The clone carrying this T cell receptor (beta chain) was seen repeatedly, ten times or more. The CDR3 contains 14 residues. Per the germline V gene, CDR1 is MNHNY and CDR2 is SVGAGI (reference sequence). The V gene end was trimmed by 6 bases and the J gene end by 8 bases; junction bases not matched to a gene: 10. From the RT-PCR reads, TCRdb called clonotypes with MiXCR, one entry per CDR3 protein. The sample shows more than 550,000 distinct CDR3 sequences, 13% to 15% of them seen only once. The receptor was isolated from a female donor in good health, serving as a healthy control. The chain carries TRBV6-6 and TRBJ1-1, with TRBD1 matching 9 bases. Sample: memory CD4+ T cells from blood. The CDR3 DNA reads TGTGCCAGCAGCTTGCCGGGACAGGGCGCCGAAGCTTTCTTT. It encodes CASSLPGQGAEAFF.